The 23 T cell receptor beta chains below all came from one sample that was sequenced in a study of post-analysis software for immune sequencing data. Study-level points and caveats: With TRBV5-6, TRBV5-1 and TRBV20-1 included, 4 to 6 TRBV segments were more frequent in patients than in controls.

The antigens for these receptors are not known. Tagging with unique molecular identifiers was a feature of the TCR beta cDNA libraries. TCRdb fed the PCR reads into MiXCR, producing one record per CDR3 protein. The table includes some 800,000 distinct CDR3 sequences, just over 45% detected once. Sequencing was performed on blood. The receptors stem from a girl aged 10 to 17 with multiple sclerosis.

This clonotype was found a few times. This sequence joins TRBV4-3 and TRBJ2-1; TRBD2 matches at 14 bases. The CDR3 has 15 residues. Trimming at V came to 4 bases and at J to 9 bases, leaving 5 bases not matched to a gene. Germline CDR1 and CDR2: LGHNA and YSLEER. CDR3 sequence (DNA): TGCGCCAGCAGCCCGACTAGCGGGAGGGCCGTTGAGCAGTTCTTC. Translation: CASSPTSGRAVEQFF.

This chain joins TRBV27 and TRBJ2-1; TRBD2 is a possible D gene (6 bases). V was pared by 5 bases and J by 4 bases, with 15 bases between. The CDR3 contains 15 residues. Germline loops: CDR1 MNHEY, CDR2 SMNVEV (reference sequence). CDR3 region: CASSPSGTFYNEQFF. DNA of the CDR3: TGTGCCAGCAGTCCATCCGGGACTTTTTACAATGAGCAGTTCTTC.

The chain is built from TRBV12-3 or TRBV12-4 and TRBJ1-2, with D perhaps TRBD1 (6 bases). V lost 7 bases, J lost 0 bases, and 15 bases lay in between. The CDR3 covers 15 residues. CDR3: CASITGKTSNYGYTF. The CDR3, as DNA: TGTGCCAGCATTACAGGGAAAACTTCTAACTATGGCTACACCTTC.

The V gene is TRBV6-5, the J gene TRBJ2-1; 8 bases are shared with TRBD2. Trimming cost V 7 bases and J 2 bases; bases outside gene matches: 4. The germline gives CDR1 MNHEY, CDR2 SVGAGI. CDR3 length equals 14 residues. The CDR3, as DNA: TGTGCCAGCAACCCGGGACTAGCCTACAATGAGCAGTTCTTC. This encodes CASNPGLAYNEQFF.

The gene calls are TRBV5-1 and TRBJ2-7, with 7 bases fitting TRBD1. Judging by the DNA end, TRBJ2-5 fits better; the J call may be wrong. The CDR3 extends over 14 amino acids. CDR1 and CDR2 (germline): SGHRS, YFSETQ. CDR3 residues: CASSLQQGQGTQYF. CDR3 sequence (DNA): TGCGCCAGCAGCTTGCAACAGGGGCAGGGGACCCAGTACTTC.

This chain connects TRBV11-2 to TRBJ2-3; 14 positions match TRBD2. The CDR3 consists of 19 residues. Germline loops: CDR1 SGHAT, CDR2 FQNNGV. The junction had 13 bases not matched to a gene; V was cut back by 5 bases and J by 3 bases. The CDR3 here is CASSRETSGRAGVTDTQYF. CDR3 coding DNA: TGTGCCAGCAGCCGCGAGACTAGCGGGAGGGCCGGGGTAACAGATACGCAGTATTTT.

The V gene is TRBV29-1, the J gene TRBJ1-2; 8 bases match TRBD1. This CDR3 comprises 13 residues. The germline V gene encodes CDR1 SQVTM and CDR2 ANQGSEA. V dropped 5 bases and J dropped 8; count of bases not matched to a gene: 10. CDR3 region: CSVSGTGSTGYTF. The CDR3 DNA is TGCAGCGTTTCCGGGACAGGCTCGACGGGCTACACCTTC.

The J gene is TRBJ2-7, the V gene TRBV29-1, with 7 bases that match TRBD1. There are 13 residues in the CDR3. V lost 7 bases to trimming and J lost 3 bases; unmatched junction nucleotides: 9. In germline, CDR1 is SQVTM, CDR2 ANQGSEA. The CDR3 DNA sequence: TGCAGCGCTGCCCGGGGACAGAGCTACGAGCAGTACTTC. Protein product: CSAARGQSYEQYF.

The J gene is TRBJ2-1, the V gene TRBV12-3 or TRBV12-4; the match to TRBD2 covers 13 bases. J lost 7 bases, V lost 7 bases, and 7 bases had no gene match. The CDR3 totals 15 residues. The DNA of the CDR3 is TGTGCCAGCACCACAAGGGGACTAGCGGGGAATGAGCAGTTCTTC. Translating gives CASTTRGLAGNEQFF.

CDR3 coding DNA: TGTGCCACCAGTGATTTGCCGGGACTTGAGTGGACTGAGCAGTTCTTC. Protein: CATSDLPGLEWTEQFF. The chain carries TRBV24-1 and TRBJ2-1; maybe TRBD2 (6 bases). V was cut by 0 bases and J by 9 bases, with 17 bases left in between. From germline, CDR1 is KGHDR and CDR2 SFDVKD. There are 16 residues in the CDR3.

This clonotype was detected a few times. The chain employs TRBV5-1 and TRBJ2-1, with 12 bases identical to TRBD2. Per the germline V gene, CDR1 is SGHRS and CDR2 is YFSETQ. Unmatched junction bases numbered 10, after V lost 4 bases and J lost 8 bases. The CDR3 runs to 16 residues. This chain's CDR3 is CASSRPGLAGIDEQFF. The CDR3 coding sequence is TGCGCCAGCAGCCGACCGGGACTAGCGGGCATAGATGAGCAGTTCTTC.

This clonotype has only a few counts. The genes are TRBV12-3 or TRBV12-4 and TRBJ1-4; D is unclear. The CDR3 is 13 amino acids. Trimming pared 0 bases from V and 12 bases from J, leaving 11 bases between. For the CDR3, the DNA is TGTGCCAGCAGTTTAGCGCTGGGCGCGGAACTGTTTTTT. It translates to CASSLALGAELFF.

The CDR3 sequence: CASSDRTGGFEQYF. As DNA, the CDR3 is TGTGCCAGCAGCGACCGGACAGGGGGTTTCGAGCAGTACTTC. J is TRBJ2-5 and V is TRBV7-2; 10 nucleotides match TRBD1. The DNA end lines up better with TRBJ2-7; the J call may be wrong. This CDR3 contains 14 residues. Germline V gene data show CDR1 as SGHTA and CDR2 as FQGNSA.

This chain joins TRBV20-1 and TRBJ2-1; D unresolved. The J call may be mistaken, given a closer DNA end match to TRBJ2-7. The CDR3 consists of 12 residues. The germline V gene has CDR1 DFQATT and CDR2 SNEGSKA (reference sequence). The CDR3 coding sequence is TGCAGTGCTTCGCCTAACTACAATGAGCAGTACTTC. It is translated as CSASPNYNEQYF.

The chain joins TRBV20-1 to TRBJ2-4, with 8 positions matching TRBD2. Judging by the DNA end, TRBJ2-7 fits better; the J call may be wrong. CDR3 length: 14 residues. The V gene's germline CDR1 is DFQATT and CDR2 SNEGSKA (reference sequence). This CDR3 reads CSASAGRAFYEQYF. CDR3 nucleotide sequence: TGCAGTGCTAGTGCCGGGAGGGCATTCTACGAGCAGTACTTC.

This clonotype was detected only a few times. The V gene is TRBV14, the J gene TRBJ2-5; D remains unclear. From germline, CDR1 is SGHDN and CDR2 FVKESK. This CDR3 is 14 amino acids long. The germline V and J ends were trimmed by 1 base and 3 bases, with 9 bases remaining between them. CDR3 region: CASSQVPSEETQYF. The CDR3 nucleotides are TGTGCCAGCAGCCAAGTTCCGTCCGAAGAGACCCAGTACTTC. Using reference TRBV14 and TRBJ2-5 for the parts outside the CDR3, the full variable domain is EAGVTQFPSHSVIEKGQTVTLRCDPISGHDNLYWYRRVMGKEIKFLLHFVKESKQDESGMPNNRFLAERTGGTYSTLKVQPAELEDSGVYFCASSQVPSEETQYFGPGTRLLVL.

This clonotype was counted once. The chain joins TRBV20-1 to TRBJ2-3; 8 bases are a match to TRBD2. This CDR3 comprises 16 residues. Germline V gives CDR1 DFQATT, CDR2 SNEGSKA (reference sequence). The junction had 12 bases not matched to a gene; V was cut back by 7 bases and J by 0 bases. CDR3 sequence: CSVEKGTRLSTDTQYF. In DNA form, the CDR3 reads TGCAGTGTCGAAAAGGGGACTAGGCTAAGCACAGATACGCAGTATTTT.

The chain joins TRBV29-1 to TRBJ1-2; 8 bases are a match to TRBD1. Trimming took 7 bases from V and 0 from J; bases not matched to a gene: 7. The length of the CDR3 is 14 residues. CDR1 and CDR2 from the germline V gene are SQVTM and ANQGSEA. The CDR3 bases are TGCAGCGCGGGGACAGGTCACGCTAACTATGGCTACACCTTC. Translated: CSAGTGHANYGYTF.

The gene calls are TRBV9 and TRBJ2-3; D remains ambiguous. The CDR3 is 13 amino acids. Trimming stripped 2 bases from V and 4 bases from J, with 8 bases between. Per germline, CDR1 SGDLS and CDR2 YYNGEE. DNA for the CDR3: TGTGCCAGCAGCGTCCCATCCTCAGATACGCAGTATTTT. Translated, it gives CASSVPSSDTQYF.

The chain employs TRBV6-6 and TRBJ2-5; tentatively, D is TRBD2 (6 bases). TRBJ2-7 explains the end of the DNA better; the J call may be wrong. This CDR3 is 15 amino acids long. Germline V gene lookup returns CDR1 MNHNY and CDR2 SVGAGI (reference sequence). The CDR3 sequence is CASSYPGSGSDEQYF. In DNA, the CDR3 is TGTGCCAGCAGTTACCCCGGGAGTGGTAGCGACGAGCAGTACTTC.

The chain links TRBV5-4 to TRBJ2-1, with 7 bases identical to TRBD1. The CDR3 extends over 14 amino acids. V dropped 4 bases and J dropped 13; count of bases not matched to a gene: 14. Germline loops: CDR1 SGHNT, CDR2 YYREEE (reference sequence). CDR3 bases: TGTGCCAGCAGCCATTGGGACAGAGATTATGGCCAGTTCTTC. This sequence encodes CASSHWDRDYGQFF.

The DNA of the CDR3 is TGTGCCAGCAGCTTGGGCCGGGAGCCCCACTACGAGCAGTACTTC. It encodes CASSLGREPHYEQYF. V and J are TRBV13 and TRBJ2-4; D is possibly TRBD2 (6 bases). The closer fit of TRBJ2-7 to the DNA end suggests the J call may be wrong. CDR1 and CDR2 from the germline V gene are PRHDT and FYEKMQ (reference sequence). This CDR3 spans 15 amino acids.

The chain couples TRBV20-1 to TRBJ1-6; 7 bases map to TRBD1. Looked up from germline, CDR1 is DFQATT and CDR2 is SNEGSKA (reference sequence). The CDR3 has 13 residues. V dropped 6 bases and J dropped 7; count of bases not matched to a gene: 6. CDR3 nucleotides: TGCAGTGCGGCGGGACAGACAAATTCACCCCTCCACTTT. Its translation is CSAAGQTNSPLHF.